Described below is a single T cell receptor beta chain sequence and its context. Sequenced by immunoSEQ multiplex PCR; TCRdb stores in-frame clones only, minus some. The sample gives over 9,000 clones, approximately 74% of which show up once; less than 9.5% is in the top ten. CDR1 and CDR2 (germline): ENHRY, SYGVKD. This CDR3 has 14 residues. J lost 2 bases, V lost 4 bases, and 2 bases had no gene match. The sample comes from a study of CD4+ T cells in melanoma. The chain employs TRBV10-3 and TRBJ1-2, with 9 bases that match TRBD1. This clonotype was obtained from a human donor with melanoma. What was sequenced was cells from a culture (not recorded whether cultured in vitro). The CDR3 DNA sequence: TGTGCCATCAGTGGGGGGACAGGGAACTATGGCTACACCTTC. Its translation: CAISGGTGNYGYTF.